A single T cell receptor (beta chain) is shown here with its context. Its antigen is not known. These data come from a study of T cell responses to AZD1222 COVID-19 vaccine. Notes on the study in general: Unmutated variant regions are reportedly the target of nearly half of TCRs that are spike-specific. Just five or six AZD1222 recipients tested seropositive at baseline. All repertoire sampling was performed exclusively after the peak T cell response. Vaccine-related CD4 TCRs covered spike, predominating at 160-218 and 743-854.

Here immunoSEQ multiplex PCR was the method, and the copy in TCRdb shows in-frame clones only, minus some. This sample has 90,000 to 150,000 clones; 75% to 95% occur once, and the top ten carry around 4.4%. The source is an adult who received the MenACWY meningococcal vaccine as a control. This material consisted of peripheral blood, taken 28 days after the second dose of the MenACWY control vaccine.

CDR3 amino acids: CASSLHPRTGPYEQYF. As DNA, the CDR3 is TGTGCCAGCAGTTTACACCCCAGGACAGGCCCCTACGAGCAGTACTTC. The genes are TRBV28 and TRBJ2-7; TRBD1 aligns across 7 bases. Germline V gene lookup returns CDR1 MDHEN and CDR2 SYDVKM. V lost 2 bases, J lost 2 bases, and 9 bases stayed unmatched. The length of the CDR3 is 16 residues.